These 8 T cell receptor beta chains were all obtained from the same sample, sequenced in a study of T-cell reconstitution after alpha-beta-depleted transplantation in children. Preparation of the TCRbeta library used unique molecular identifiers. TCRdb itself ran the PCR reads through MiXCR, one entry per CDR3 protein. This table holds about 98,000 distinct CDR3 sequences, under 25% found once. This specimen consisted of PBMCs, obtained before TCRalphabeta/CD19-depleted stem cell transplant. The source of these receptors is a boy aged 2 to 10 with acute lymphoblastic leukemia, due to receive a stem cell transplant.

This chain uses TRBV28 with TRBJ2-2; 11 bases are shared with TRBD2. Germline V lookup: CDR1 MDHEN, CDR2 SYDVKM. The CDR3 consists of 17 residues. Trimming took 11 bases from V and 2 from J; bases not matched to a gene: 13. This CDR3 reads CAGGTSGGAVNTGELFF. The CDR3, as DNA: TGTGCCGGCGGGACTAGCGGAGGGGCAGTCAACACCGGGGAGCTGTTTTTT.

V gene TRBV24-1 combines with J gene TRBJ2-3; 7 positions match TRBD1. Trimming removed 4 bases from V and 3 bases from J; junction bases left unmatched: 3. CDR3 length: 14 amino acids. Germline CDR1 is KGHDR and CDR2 is SFDVKD. The chain's CDR3 is CATSEGQLTDTQYF. CDR3 nucleotide sequence: TGTGCCACCAGTGAGGGACAGCTAACAGATACGCAGTATTTT.

The chain is built from TRBV30 and TRBJ2-1; weak D call: TRBD2 (5 bases). This CDR3 has 17 amino acids. V was pared by 3 bases and J by 2 bases, with 20 bases between. In germline, CDR1 is GTSNPN, CDR2 SVGIG (reference sequence). The DNA for the CDR3 is TGTGCCTGGAGCCCTATTACACGGACTTTACCCTACAATGAGCAGTTCTTC. Translation: CAWSPITRTLPYNEQFF.

The genes are TRBV5-1 and TRBJ2-7, with D maybe TRBD2 (6 bases). V was pared by 0 bases and J by 3 bases, with 10 bases between. Germline loops: CDR1 SGHRS, CDR2 YFSETQ. The CDR3 runs 14 residues. CDR3 coding DNA: TGCGCCAGCAGCTTGGGACTAGGGTTCTACGAGCAGTACTTC. Translating it yields CASSLGLGFYEQYF.

At least ten counts were recorded for this clonotype. The CDR3 is CASSPGTSGTDTQYF. CDR3 in DNA: TGTGCCAGCAGCCCGGGGACTAGCGGCACAGATACGCAGTATTTT. The J gene is TRBJ2-3, the V gene TRBV7-8; 10 bases line up with TRBD2. This CDR3 contains 15 residues. J was trimmed by 1 base and V by 5 bases; bases with no gene match: 3. Per the germline V gene, CDR1 is SGHVS and CDR2 is FQNEAQ.

V and J are TRBV7-9 and TRBJ2-2, with TRBD1 as a possible D gene (6 bases). Germline CDR1 is SEHNR and CDR2 is FQNEAQ (reference sequence). The length of the CDR3 is 15 residues. The V and J ends lost 11 bases and 0 bases respectively, with 16 bases between them. CDR3 region: CAPQGSGTNTGELFF. The CDR3 DNA reads TGTGCCCCCCAGGGGAGCGGTACGAACACCGGGGAGCTGTTTTTT.

About this clonotype: Germline is not matched at one junction end, which may reflect a read error. The CDR3 region is CASKGSKNIQYF. CDR3 in DNA: TGCGCCAGCAAAGGATCCAAGAACATTCAGTACTTC. The gene calls are TRBV5-1 and TRBJ2-4; no clear D. Germline V lookup: CDR1 SGHRS, CDR2 YFSETQ. The length of the CDR3 is 12 residues.

Turning to this clonotype: One end of the junction varies from germline; a read error may be responsible. The CDR3 is CASSLRLAGGTDTEYF. CDR3 in DNA: TGCGCCAGCAGCTTGCGGCTAGCGGGAGGCACAGATACGGAGTATTTT. This rearrangement joins TRBV5-1 to TRBJ2-3; 11 bases are a match to TRBD2. Looked up from germline, CDR1 is SGHRS and CDR2 is YFSETQ. The CDR3 covers 16 residues.